One TCR beta chain is described in this entry. The antigen remains undetermined. The study based diagnoses on clinical symptoms, serum thyroxine and TRAb, thyroid ultrasound and orbital computed tomography. This CDR3 spans 16 amino acids. Germline CDR1 reads LNHDA; CDR2 reads SQIVND (reference sequence). Losses at the gene ends were 7 bases for V and 1 base for J; bases not matched to a gene: 8. Amplified TCR beta CDR3 regions came from RNA transcripts. HTBI primers were the set used in a first-round RT-PCR of the TCR CDR3. MiXCR, run by TCRdb on the multiplex PCR reads, gives a single entry per CDR3 protein. This sample has 750,000 to 950,000 distinct CDR3 sequences, with around 38% found just once. The sample belongs to a study of T cells in Graves' hyperthyroidism and ophthalmopathy. General study points: The model foresaw ophthalmopathy a median roughly 6.5 months prior to onset.

The rearrangement uses TRBV19 and TRBJ2-2, with 8 bases aligning to TRBD1. The sequence derives from a man between 18 and 29 years old with Graves' hyperthyroidism. Sequencing was carried out using blood. CDR3 region: CASILTGTGNTGELFF. The CDR3 coding sequence is TGTGCCAGTATCCTCACCGGGACAGGGAACACCGGGGAGCTGTTTTTT.